This TCR beta chain was identified during a study of shared clonotypes between healthy human individuals (dated by TCRdb to the early 2020s). For the wider study: The cohort included three men and a couple of women between 18 and 49 years of age. The study deeply sequenced blood TCR repertoires of five healthy adults to estimate repertoire size and the extent of clonotype sharing between individuals. Between about 0.9 and 9 billion PBMCs per donor were obtained by leukapheresis. For each donor, CD4 naive and CD4 memory were each run on three plates, CD8 naive on two plates, and CD8 memory on one plate. To increase sequencing depth and limit assay-specific biases, TCR repertoire library preparation and sequencing were carried out by different laboratories using diverse techniques.

General conclusions and limits of the study: Larger estimated clonotype richness was generally found for naive subsets than for memory subsets. Compared with non-shared clonotypes, the clonotypes found in all four sorted-subset donors had higher generation probabilities. When a few donors were compared, the shared fraction of clonotypes was 5% to 6.5% for naive CD4, 3.5% for naive CD8, 2.3% for memory CD4, and 0.4% for memory CD8. The genetic and exposure-history diversity represented was limited by the small number of donors. Sampling was limited to blood, and TCR repertoires in tissue likely differ from TCR repertoires in blood. Pairwise subsampling indicated that sequencing depth was expected to affect the degree of clonotype sharing among donors. Incomplete sequencing was indicated by rarefaction of sorted-subset datasets, despite the large sequencing depth.

As regards this clone: Its antigen remains undetermined. No much larger clone exists at a distance of one base, and base qualities are not known.

The donors were healthy, HIV-negative adults with no recently reported acute infections or vaccinations. Every donor was a Caucasian adult living in Nashville, Tennessee, USA. Magnetic negative selection was used to enrich CD4+ T cells, after which naive cells were positively selected on CD45RA and the negative fraction became the memory subset. Blood was collected by leukapheresis, and PBMCs were isolated by Ficoll-Histopaque density gradient centrifugation and then cryopreserved in liquid nitrogen vapor phase. Purity and quantity of every magnetically sorted T cell population were checked by analytical flow cytometry. From each sorted fraction, genomic DNA was isolated and quantified by UV absorbance on a Nanodrop 2000c. CDR1 and CDR2 (LNHDA, SQIVND) derive from the germline V gene (reference sequence). V is shortened by 5 bases, J by 1 base, and the region joining them spans 13 bases. The CDR3, cysteine through phenylalanine, is 15 amino acids long. Only the CDR3 DNA stays, 45 bases, in frame from base 1.

Using the deep immunoSEQ assay, TCR CDR3 regions were amplified from genomic DNA by multiplex PCR. Extracted genomic DNA from each cell subset was spread evenly across all wells of several immunoSEQ 96-well plates, with each plate serving as a replicate. For sorted subsets, each replicate PCR was loaded with 200 to 250 ng genomic DNA, equivalent to 25,000 to 30,000 T cell genomes. The purified libraries were quantified using a Qubit 3.0 fluorometer, sized with a Bioanalyzer 2100, and then quantified again using the KAPA Library Quantification kit. Every immunoSEQ 96-well plate was sequenced on a dedicated single-read 150-cycle Illumina NextSeq 550 flow cell. In the authors' own workflow: Because the immunoSEQ output held only junctional sequences and lacked quality scores, the filtering could not match the filtering applied to full-length reads. Sequences were annotated with PyIR, a Python wrapper for IgBLAST v1.9, and V/J genes and CDR3 were assigned using IMGT germline references. Any read was removed if the V/J assignment was weak (E-value above 1e-6), the CDR3 was missing, or the read contained stop codons, out-of-frame junctions, or ambiguous translated residues. V3J clonotypes were defined as sequences sharing the same inferred V gene, J gene, and CDR3 amino acid sequence. To compute the percentage overlap between repertoires, the number of shared unique clonotypes was divided by the size of the smaller repertoire. RTK rarefaction, the Chao1 estimator, and Recon v2.1 estimates of unobserved clonotypes were used to assess repertoire richness. OLGA was used to compute generation probabilities for all TCRbeta clonotypes that the gDNA method yielded from a handful of donors. TCRdb took this table from immuneACCESS and kept in-frame rearrangements with V and J called. Such tables lack part of the clones; where checked against another copy, unresolved V genes explain under half of the gap, and the rest is unexplained. The DNA gave D and trimming, while V, J and clone size come from that table. The sample table records about 2.4 million clones; 85% to 95% of these occur just once. About 0.13% of the sample is in the top ten clones.

Sequencing was done on a sample of naive CD4+ T cells sorted from blood. The sample's cell subset or site label, decoded: CD45RA+ positively selected. The chain couples TRBV19 to TRBJ2-3; the best D guess is TRBD2, with 6 bases matching. The origin of this receptor is a man between 18 and 29 years old in good health. The CDR3 has the sequence CASSLFGGGTDTQYF. The DNA sequence is given as TGTGCCAGTAGTCTTTTCGGCGGGGGCACAGATACGCAGTATTTT.